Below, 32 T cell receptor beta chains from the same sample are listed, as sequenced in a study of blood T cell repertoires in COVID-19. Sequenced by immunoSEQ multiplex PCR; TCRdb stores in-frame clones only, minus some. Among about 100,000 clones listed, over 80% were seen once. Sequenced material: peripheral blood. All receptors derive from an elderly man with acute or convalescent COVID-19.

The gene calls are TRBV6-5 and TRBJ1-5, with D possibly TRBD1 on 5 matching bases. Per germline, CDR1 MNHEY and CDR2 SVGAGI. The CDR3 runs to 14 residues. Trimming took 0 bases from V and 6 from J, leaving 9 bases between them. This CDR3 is CASSYSGAAQPQHF. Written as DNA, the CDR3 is TGTGCCAGCAGTTACTCTGGGGCAGCTCAGCCCCAGCATTTT.

The CDR3 here is CASSYSKLTSTDTQYF. The CDR3 region has the DNA TGTGCCAGCAGTTACTCGAAACTCACCAGCACAGATACGCAGTATTTT. This sequence joins TRBV6-2 or TRBV6-3 and TRBJ2-3; D is unresolved. The CDR3 extends over 16 amino acids. The germline V and J ends were trimmed by 0 bases and 0 bases, with 10 bases remaining between them. CDR1 is MNHEY and CDR2 is SVGEGT in the germline V gene.

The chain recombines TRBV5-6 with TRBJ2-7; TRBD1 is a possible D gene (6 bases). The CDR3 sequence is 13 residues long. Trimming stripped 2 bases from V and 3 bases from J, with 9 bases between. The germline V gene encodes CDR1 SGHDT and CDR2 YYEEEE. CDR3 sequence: CASSFTGYYEQYF. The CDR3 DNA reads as TGTGCCAGCAGCTTTACAGGGTACTACGAGCAGTACTTC.

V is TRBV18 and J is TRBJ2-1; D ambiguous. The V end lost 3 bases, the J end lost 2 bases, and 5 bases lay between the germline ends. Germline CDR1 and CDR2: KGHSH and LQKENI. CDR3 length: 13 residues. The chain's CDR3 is CASSPLPYNEQFF. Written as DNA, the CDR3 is TGTGCCAGCTCACCCCTCCCCTACAATGAGCAGTTCTTC. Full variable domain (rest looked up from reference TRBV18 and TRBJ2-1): NAGVMQNPRHLVRRRGQEARLRCSPMKGHSHVYWYRQLPEEGLKFMVYLQKENIIDESGMPKERFSAEFPKEGPSILRIQQVVRGDSAAYFCASSPLPYNEQFFGPGTRLTVL.

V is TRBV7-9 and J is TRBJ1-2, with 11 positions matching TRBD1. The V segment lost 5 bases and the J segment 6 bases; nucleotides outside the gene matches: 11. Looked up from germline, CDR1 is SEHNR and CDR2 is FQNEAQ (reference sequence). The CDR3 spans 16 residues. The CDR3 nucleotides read TGTGCCAGCAGCCCCCCCGGGACAGGGGGAGTGGATGGCTACACCTTC. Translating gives CASSPPGTGGVDGYTF.

CDR3 residues: CASSSTDRLTPLHF. CDR3 nucleotides: TGTGCCAGCAGCTCCACGGACAGGTTGACACCCCTCCACTTT. The gene calls are TRBV7-8 and TRBJ1-6; 7 positions agree with TRBD1. This CDR3 has 14 residues. J was trimmed by 11 bases and V by 4 bases; bases with no gene match: 8. Germline CDR1 and CDR2: SGHVS and FQNEAQ.

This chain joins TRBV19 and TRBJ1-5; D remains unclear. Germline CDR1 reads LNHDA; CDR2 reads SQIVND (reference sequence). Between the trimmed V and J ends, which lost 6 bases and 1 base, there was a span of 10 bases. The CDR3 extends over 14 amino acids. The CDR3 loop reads CASRPPRSNQPQHF. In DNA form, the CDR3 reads TGTGCCAGTAGACCTCCGAGGAGCAATCAGCCCCAGCATTTT. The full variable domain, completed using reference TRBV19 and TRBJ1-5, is DGGITQSPKYLFRKEGQNVTLSCEQNLNHDAMYWYRQDPGQGLRLIYYSQIVNDFQKGDIAEGYSVSREKKESFPLTVTSAQKNPTAFYLCASRPPRSNQPQHFGDGTRLSIL.

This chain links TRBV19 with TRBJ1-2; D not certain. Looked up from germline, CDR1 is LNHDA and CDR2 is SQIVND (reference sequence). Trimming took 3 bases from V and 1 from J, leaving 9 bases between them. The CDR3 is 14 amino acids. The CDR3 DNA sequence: TGTGCCAGTAGTATCCCGGGGAATAACTATGGCTACACCTTC. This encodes CASSIPGNNYGYTF.

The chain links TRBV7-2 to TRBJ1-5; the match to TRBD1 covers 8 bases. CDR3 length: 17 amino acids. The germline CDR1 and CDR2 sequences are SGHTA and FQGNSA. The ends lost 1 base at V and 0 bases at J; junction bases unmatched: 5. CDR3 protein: CASSLVGTGHSNQPQHF. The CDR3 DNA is TGTGCCAGCAGCTTAGTGGGGACAGGCCATAGCAATCAGCCCCAGCATTTT.

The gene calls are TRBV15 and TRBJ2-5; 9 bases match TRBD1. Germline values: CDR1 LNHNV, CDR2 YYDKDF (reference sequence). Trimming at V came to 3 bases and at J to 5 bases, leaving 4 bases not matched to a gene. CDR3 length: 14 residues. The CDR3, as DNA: TGTGCCACCAGCAGGGGACAGGGCGTTGAGACCCAGTACTTC. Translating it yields CATSRGQGVETQYF.

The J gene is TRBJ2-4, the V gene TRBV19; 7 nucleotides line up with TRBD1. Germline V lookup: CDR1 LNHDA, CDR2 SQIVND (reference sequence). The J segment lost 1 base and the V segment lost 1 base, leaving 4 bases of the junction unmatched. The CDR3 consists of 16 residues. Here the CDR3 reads CASSIGVQGAKNIQYF. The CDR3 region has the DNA TGTGCCAGTAGTATAGGGGTACAGGGGGCCAAAAACATTCAGTACTTC.

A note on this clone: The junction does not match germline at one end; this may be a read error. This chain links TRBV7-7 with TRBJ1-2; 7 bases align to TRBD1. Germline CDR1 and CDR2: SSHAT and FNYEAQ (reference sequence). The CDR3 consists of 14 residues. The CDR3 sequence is CASSLDRTGRGYTF. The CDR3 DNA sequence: TGTGCTAGCAGCCTTGACCGGACAGGACGTGGCTACACCTTC.

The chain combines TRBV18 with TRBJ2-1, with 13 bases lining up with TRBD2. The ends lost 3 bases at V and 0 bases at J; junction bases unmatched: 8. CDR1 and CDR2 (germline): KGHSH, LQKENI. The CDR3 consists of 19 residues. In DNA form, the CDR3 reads TGTGCCAGCTCACCCGGACTAGCGGGGGCCCCAAGCTCCTACAATGAGCAGTTCTTC. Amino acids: CASSPGLAGAPSSYNEQFF. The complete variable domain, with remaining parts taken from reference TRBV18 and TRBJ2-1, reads NAGVMQNPRHLVRRRGQEARLRCSPMKGHSHVYWYRQLPEEGLKFMVYLQKENIIDESGMPKERFSAEFPKEGPSILRIQQVVRGDSAAYFCASSPGLAGAPSSYNEQFFGPGTRLTVL.

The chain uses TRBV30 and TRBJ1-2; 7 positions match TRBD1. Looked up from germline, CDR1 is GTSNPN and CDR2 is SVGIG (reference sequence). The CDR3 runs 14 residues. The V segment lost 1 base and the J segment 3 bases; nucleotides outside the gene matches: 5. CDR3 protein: CAWSAAGGYYGYTF. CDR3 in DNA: TGTGCCTGGAGTGCCGCAGGGGGATACTATGGCTACACCTTC.

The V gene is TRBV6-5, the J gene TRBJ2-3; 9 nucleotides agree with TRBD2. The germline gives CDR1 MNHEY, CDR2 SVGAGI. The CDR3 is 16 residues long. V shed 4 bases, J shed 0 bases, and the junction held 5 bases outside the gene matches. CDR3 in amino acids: CASSSRLADSTDTQYF. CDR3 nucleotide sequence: TGTGCCAGCAGTTCTCGACTAGCGGATAGCACAGATACGCAGTATTTT.

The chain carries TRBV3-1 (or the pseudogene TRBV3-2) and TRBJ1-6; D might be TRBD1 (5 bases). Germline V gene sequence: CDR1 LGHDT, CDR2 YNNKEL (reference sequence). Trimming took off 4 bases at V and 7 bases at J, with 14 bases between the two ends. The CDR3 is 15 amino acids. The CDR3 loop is CASSRQTAANSPLHF. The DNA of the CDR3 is TGTGCCAGCAGCCGACAGACAGCAGCAAATTCACCCCTCCACTTT.

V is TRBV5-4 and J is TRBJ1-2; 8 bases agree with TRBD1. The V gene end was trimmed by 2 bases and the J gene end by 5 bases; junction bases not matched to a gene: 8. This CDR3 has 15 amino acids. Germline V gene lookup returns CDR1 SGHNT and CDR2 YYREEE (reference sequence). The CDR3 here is CASSFQGASNYGYTF. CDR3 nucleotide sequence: TGTGCCAGCAGCTTCCAGGGGGCCAGCAATTATGGCTACACCTTC.

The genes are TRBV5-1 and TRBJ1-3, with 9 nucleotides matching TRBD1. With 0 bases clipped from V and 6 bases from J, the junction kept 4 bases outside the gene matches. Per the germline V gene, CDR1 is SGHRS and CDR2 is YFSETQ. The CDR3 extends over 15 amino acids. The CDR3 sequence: CASSLVGQGSNTIYF. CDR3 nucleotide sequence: TGCGCCAGCAGCTTGGTGGGACAGGGTTCAAACACCATATATTTT.

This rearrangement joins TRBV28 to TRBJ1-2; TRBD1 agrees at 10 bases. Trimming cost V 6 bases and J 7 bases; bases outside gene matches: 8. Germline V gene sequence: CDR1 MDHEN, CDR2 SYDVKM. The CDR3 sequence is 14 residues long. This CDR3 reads CASRTGGASSGYTF. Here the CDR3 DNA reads TGTGCCAGCAGGACAGGGGGCGCGTCCTCTGGCTACACCTTC.

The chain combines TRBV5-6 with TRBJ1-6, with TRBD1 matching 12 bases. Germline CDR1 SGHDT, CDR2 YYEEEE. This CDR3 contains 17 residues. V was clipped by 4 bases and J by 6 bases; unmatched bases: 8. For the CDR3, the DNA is TGTGCCAGCAGCGCGGCCCGGGACAGGGGGCCTAATTCACCCCTCCACTTT. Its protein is CASSAARDRGPNSPLHF.

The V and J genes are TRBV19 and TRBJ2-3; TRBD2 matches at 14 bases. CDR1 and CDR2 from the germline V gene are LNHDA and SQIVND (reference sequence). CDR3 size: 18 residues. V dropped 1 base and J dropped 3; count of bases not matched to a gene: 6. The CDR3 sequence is CASSIVPRLAGGTDTQYF. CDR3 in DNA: TGTGCCAGTAGTATAGTCCCCCGACTAGCGGGGGGGACAGATACGCAGTATTTT.

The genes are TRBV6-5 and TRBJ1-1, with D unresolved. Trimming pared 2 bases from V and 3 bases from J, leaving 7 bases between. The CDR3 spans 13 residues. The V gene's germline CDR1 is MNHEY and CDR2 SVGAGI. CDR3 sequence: CASSYGEYTEAFF. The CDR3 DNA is TGTGCCAGCAGTTACGGGGAGTACACTGAAGCTTTCTTT.

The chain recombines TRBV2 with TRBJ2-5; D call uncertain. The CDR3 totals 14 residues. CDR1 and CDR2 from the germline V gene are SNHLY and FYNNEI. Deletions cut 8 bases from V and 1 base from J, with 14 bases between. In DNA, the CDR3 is TGTGCCAGCTTAGCCTGGCGCCTCCAAGAGACCCAGTACTTC. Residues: CASLAWRLQETQYF.

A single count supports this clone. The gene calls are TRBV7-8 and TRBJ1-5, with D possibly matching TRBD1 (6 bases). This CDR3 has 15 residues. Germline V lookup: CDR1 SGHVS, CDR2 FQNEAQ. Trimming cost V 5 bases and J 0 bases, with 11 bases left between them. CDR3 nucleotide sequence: TGTGCCAGCAGCAAGGACAGCTATAGCAATCAGCCCCAGCATTTT. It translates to CASSKDSYSNQPQHF.

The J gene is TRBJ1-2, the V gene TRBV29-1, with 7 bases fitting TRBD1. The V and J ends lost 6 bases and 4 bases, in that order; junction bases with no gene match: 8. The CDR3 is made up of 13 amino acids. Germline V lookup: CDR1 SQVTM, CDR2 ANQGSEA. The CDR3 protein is CSVQQGLSYGYTF. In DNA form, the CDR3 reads TGCAGCGTCCAACAGGGGCTGAGCTATGGCTACACCTTC.

Here the CDR3 DNA reads TGTGCCAGTAGTATGGGGGACAGGGATGTCACTGAAGCTTTCTTT. Protein: CASSMGDRDVTEAFF. The chain has TRBV19 and TRBJ1-1; 9 nucleotides agree with TRBD1. The CDR3 covers 15 residues. Germline V gives CDR1 LNHDA, CDR2 SQIVND (reference sequence). Trimming took 3 bases from V and 4 from J; bases not matched to a gene: 6.

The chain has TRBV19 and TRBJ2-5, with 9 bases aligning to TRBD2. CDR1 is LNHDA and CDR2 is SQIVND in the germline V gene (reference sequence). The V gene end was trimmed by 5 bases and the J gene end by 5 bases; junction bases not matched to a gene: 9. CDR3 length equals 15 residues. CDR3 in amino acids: CASSLSGRPWETQYF. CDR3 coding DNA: TGTGCCAGTAGTCTCAGCGGGAGGCCGTGGGAGACCCAGTACTTC.

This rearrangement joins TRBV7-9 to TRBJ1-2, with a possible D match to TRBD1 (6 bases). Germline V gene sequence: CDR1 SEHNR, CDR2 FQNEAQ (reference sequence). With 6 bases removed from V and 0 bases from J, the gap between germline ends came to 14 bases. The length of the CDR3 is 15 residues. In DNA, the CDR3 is TGTGCCAGCAGACCTGGACAGTCAGCTAACTATGGCTACACCTTC. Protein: CASRPGQSANYGYTF.

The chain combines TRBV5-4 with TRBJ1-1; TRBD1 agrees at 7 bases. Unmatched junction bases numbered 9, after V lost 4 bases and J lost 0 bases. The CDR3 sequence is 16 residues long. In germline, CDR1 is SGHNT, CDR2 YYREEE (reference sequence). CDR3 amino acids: CASSPTDRPMNTEAFF. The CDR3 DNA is TGTGCCAGCAGCCCGACGGACAGGCCCATGAACACTGAAGCTTTCTTT.

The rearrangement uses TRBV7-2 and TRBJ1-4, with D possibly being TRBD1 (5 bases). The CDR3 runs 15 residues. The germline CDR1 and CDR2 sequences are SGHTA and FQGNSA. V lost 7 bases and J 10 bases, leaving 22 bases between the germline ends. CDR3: CASTMGGPGVGKLFF. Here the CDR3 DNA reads TGTGCCAGCACTATGGGGGGACCGGGCGTGGGAAAACTGTTTTTT.

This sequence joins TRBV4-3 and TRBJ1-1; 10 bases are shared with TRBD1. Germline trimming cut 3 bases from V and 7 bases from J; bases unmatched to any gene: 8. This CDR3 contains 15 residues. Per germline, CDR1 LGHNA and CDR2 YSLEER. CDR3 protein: CASSHDPTGGFEAFF. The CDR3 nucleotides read TGCGCCAGCAGCCATGATCCGACAGGGGGCTTTGAAGCTTTCTTT.

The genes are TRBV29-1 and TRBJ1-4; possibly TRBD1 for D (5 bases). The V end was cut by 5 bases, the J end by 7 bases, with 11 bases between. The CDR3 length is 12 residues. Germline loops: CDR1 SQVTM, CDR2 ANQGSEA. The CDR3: CSVLGGSEKLFF. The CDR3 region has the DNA TGCAGCGTTCTTGGGGGGTCTGAAAAACTGTTTTTT. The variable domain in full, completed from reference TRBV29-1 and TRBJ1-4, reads SAVISQKPSRDICQRGTSLTIQCQVDSQVTMMFWYRQQPGQSLTLIATANQGSEATYESGFVIDKFPISRPNLTFSTLTVSNMSPEDSSIYLCSVLGGSEKLFFGSGTQLSVL.